One T cell receptor beta chain is described in this entry. These data originate in a study of T cells in Graves' hyperthyroidism and ophthalmopathy. Amplification of TCR beta CDR3 regions used RNA as the template. RT-PCR in the first round (using the HTBI primer set) targeted the TCR CDR3. From the multiplex PCR reads, TCRdb called clonotypes with MiXCR, one entry per CDR3 protein. The sample carries hundreds of thousands of distinct CDR3 sequences, about 45% recorded once. The receptor comes from an adult man with Graves' disease, either hyperthyroidism or ophthalmopathy (not recorded which). Sequencing input: peripheral blood or thyroid tissue (not recorded which).

The DNA of the CDR3 is TGTGCCACCAGCTTGAGTCAACAAGCCCCCTACGAGCAGTACTTC. Translating gives CATSLSQQAPYEQYF. J is TRBJ2-7 and V is TRBV15, with D unresolved. With 5 bases removed from V and 2 bases from J, the gap between germline ends came to 16 bases. This CDR3 comprises 15 residues. CDR1 and CDR2 from the germline V gene are LNHNV and YYDKDF (reference sequence).